What follows is one T cell receptor (beta chain) and its context. Its antigen specificity is not known. The input lacks base qualities; no much larger clone sits a single base away. CDR1 and CDR2 (SNHLY, FYNNEI) derive from the germline V gene. V is trimmed back by 7 bases and J by 10 bases, and the junction contains 10 bases that no gene match accounts for. From the cysteine through the phenylalanine, the CDR3 covers 14 amino acids. Kept here is only the CDR3 DNA, which spans 42 bases and is read in frame from base 1. TCRbeta CDR3 regions were amplified from genomic DNA using the immunoSEQ Assay, a bias-controlled multiplex PCR. For the original study's pipeline: Within the assay, amplification of reference gene primers was used to estimate how many nucleated cells each sample contained. To quantify the absolute abundance of each unique TCRbeta CDR3 rearrangement, sequence reads were collapsed and filtered. For each sample, productive Simpson clonality was calculated as the square root of Simpson's diversity index over productive rearrangements. The source is immuneACCESS, and TCRdb retained only in-frame sequences with V and J called. Part of the clones is not carried over; for the studies checked, unresolved V genes explain less than half of this, and the remainder is unexplained. D and trimming were read from the DNA, whereas the V and J calls and clone size are those reported in that table. Across this sample there are approximately 68,000 clones, with about nine tenths seen only once. The ten most abundant clones make up around 6.7% of the sample.

The record originates from a study of blood T cell repertoires in COVID-19 (TCRdb year 2020). About the full investigation: Samples from collaborators originated in the United States, Italy and Spain and spanned both the acute and convalescent phases of COVID-19. The prospective study material was composed of cDNA or gDNA derived from T cells, B-cell-depleted T cells, or PBMCs. Deeply sampled blood TCRbeta repertoires from subjects exposed to, actively infected with, or recovered from COVID-19 were included in the dataset. The repertoires were released in a freely available public database meant as a resource for research on the immune response to SARS-CoV-2. The samples were drawn from two sources: the first 160 participants of the ongoing ImmuneRACE study, and 1,200 or so subjects contributed by 6 global collaborators. A de-identified subject ID, COVID-19 status, age in years and sex were almost always included in the sample metadata. HLA class I and class II types, where available, came from metadata supplied by the sample provider rather than from assay-based typing.

Each collaborating institution followed its own protocols to collect whole blood in K2EDTA tubes. For TCRbeta analysis, collaborators shipped samples as frozen whole blood, isolated PBMCs, or DNA extracted from either of those sample types. What the research found in general, with its limitations: How much clinical and demographic metadata was included differed by source and by participant, and the metadata was provided uncurated.

This clonotype was sampled from a man in his fifties or sixties with active COVID-19. Source material: peripheral blood. The chain uses TRBV2 and TRBJ2-1; 10 bases in between match TRBD2. The DNA sequence is given as TGTGCCAGCATGAGCGGGAGGGCCCTGGGGGAGCAGTTCTTC. Its coded protein is CASMSGRALGEQFF.